The entry below gives a single T cell receptor beta chain sequence along with its context. Its target antigen remains unknown. Just one base apart from a much larger clone, this may be a read error. The data were taken from a study of read filtering for tumor transcriptome and immune sequencing (dated by TCRdb to the early 2020s). About the study as a whole: The cohort was composed of roughly 18 male and approximately 15 female patients, with a mean age of about 68 years and an age range of roughly 45 to 85. By revised international staging, eight or nine patients were R-ISS I, under 20 were R-ISS II and 6 or 7 were R-ISS III. Whole-transcriptome libraries were prepared with the TruSeq RNA Access Library Prep Kit after DNase treatment. TCR-region mapped reads per sample ranged from about 3.5 to 10.27 million with IR-seq versus only roughly 85 to 1273 with RNA-seq. TCR repertoires obtained by targeted immune repertoire sequencing and by bulk whole-transcriptome sequencing performed on the same bone marrow samples were compared. One main goal was a read-filtering strategy for immune repertoire data, in particular deciding whether clonotypes backed by only one read should be removed.

The research as a whole found: The correlation between IR-seq and RNA-seq shared clonotype proportions was increased by removal of single-read clonotypes. In IR-seq, single-read clonotypes were approximately 82% of clonotypes but around 3.2% of total reads; in RNA-seq they were about 70% of clonotypes and 35% to 55% of reads. Clonotypes were captured by IR-seq at much higher depth and more reliably than by RNA-seq, and smaller IR-seq throughput was sufficient for identification of most shared clonotypes. The sorted CD138-negative fraction was not purified T cells but a mixed bone marrow immune population.

Every patient had bone marrow sampled at the time of active disease. Ficoll-Hypaque density gradient centrifugation was used to isolate bone marrow mononuclear cells. CD138-negative cells were obtained by negative selection after labeling with CD138 magnetic microbeads on a MACS separator, removing myeloma plasma cells. Flow cytometry with CD138 antibodies on an Attune NxT was used to check how pure the isolated cells were. TRIzol reagent was used to extract total RNA, which was then quantified with a NanoDrop spectrophotometer. Paired RNA-seq and IR-seq were performed on the CD138-negative bone marrow sample of each patient. The Immunoverse kit was used to build TCR libraries from around 420 ng RNA, with molecular barcoded adaptors covering alpha/delta and beta/gamma chains. TCR library preparation was performed with the same RNA that was used for transcriptome sequencing. Sequencing of the TCR libraries was done on an Illumina HiSeq 4000 with 2 x 150 cycles. As for how the authors treated the data: MiXCR aligned TCR reads to human V, D, J and C references and assembled the aligned reads into CDR3 clonotypes, with quality filtering and error correction included. The tcR package in R was used for analysis of clonotype counts and gene usage diversity. For inspection of raw mapping reads, RNA-seq reads were mapped by STAR aligner version 2.5.3a onto GRCh37 of the human genome. To test how sequencing depth affected the clonotypes detected, IR-seq fastq files were randomly downsampled with Seqtk 1.3. The public reads were quality trimmed at Q25 with fastp and then assembled into clones with MiXCR by TCRdb, keeping productive beta chains. Rows are combined by CDR3 protein, so each entry shows the most common genes and DNA. TCRdb, rather than the study authors, made the V and J calls. This sample comprises 60,000 to 80,000 distinct CDR3 sequences, roughly 14% of them detected only once. Of the sample, approximately 47% is held by the ten largest clones.

Measured from the cysteine to the phenylalanine, the CDR3 is 15 residues long. Only the CDR3 portion is preserved as DNA: 45 bases, with reading frame beginning at the first base. Germline trimming amounts to 4 bases on V and 1 base on J, with 2 as the count of junction bases outside the gene matches. CDR1 and CDR2 are drawn from the germline V gene (reference sequence): DFQATT, SNEGSKA. Recombination joined TRBV20-1 with TRBJ2-2; TRBD2 lines up with 11 middle nucleotides. The sample consisted of a population of CD138-negative cells sorted from bone marrow. In the paper's terms, the cell subset or site label means: bone marrow mononuclear cells depleted of CD138+ plasma/myeloma cells by negative magnetic selection. The sequence was collected from a donor aged 40 or over with multiple myeloma. The nucleotide sequence reads as follows: TGCAGTGCTACGGGACTAGCGGTGAACACCGGGGAGCTGTTTTTT. Its coded protein is CSATGLAVNTGELFF.